Sequencing of this TCR beta chain was carried out in a study of shared clonotypes between healthy human individuals. The wider study: With ages of 18 to 49, the donors were two women and three men. The study used three CD4 naive, three CD4 memory, two CD8 naive and one CD8 memory plate per donor.

The assay used deep level. Around 30,000 T cell genomes, or approximately 200 ng DNA, went into the sorted-subset replicate PCRs. The repertoire was sequenced with immunoSEQ multiplex PCR; TCRdb's copy has only in-frame clones and lacks some. The table shows approximately 1,500,000 clones, with nearly 99% occurring only once. With V trimmed by 6 bases and J by 2 bases, 14 bases remained unmatched. CDR3 length: 17 amino acids. Germline V gene data show CDR1 as MGHDK and CDR2 as SYGVNS. This clone was counted once. This chain uses TRBV25-1 with TRBJ2-7, with TRBD1 identical over 9 bases. This TCR was sampled from a young man in good health. The source material was naive CD4+ T cells sorted from blood. The subset is: CD45RA+ positively selected. The CDR3 is CASRAPLTGTGTYEQYF. CDR3 bases: TGTGCCAGCAGGGCCCCCCTGACTGGGACAGGGACCTACGAGCAGTACTTC.